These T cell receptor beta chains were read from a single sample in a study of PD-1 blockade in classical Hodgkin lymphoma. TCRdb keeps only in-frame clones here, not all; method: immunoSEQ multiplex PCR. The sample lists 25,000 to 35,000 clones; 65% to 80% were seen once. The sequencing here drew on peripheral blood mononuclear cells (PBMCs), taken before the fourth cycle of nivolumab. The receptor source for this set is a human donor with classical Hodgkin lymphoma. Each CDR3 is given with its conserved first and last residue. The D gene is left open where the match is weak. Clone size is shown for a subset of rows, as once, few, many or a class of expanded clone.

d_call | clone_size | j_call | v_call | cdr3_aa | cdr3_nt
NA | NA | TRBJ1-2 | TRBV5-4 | CASSRPSGQDLEGRTF | TGTGCCAGCAGCCGACCTTCGGGGCAGGACCTCGAGGGTAGGACCTTC
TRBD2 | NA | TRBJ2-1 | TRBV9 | CASSVDGGSDEQFF | TGTGCCAGCAGCGTAGATGGCGGGAGCGATGAGCAGTTCTTC
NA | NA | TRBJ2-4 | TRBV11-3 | CASSLQVGNIQYF | TGTGCCAGCAGCTTACAAGTGGGTAACATTCAGTACTTC
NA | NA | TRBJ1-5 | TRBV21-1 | CASSKVWKGTRQGLEPQHF | TGTGCCAGCAGCAAAGTATGGAAGGGCACCCGACAGGGGTTAGAGCCCCAGCATTTT
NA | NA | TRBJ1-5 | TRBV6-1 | CASSEAGSQPQHF | TGTGCCAGCAGTGAAGCGGGGAGTCAGCCCCAGCATTTT
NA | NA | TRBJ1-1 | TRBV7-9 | CASSRQLLEAFF | TGTGCCAGCAGCCGACAGCTCCTTGAAGCTTTCTTT
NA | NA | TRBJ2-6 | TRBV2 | CASSEALSGANVLTF | TGTGCCAGCAGTGAAGCCCTCTCTGGGGCCAACGTCCTGACTTTC
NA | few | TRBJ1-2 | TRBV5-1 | CASSLDSSRHGYTF | TGCGCCAGCAGCTTGGACTCTTCGAGGCATGGCTACACCTTC
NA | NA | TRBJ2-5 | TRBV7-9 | CASSFKAGITGETQYF | TGTGCCAGCAGCTTTAAGGCGGGCATAACTGGAGAGACCCAGTACTTC
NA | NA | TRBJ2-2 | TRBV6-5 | CASSYSLRVAPGELFF | TGTGCCAGCAGTTATTCCTTGCGGGTGGCACCCGGGGAGCTGTTTTTT